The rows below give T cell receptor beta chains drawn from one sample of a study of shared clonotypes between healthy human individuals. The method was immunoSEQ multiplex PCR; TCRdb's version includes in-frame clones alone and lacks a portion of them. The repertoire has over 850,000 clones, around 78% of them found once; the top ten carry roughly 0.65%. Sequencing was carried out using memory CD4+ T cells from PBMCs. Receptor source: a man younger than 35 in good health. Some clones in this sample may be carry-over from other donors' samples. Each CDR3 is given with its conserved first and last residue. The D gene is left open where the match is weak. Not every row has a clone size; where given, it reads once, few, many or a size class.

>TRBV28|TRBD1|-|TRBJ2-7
CASSLTGTAYEQYF
TGTGCCAGCAGTTTAACCGGGACAGCCTACGAGCAGTACTTC
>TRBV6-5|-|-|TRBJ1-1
CASTLNTEAFF
TGTGCCAGTACCCTGAACACTGAAGCTTTCTTT
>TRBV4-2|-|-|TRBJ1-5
CASSQPFGGERNQPQHF
TGTGCCAGCAGCCAACCCTTCGGGGGCGAGCGCAATCAGCCCCAGCATTTT
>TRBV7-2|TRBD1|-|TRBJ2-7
CASSLPGQGSSYEQYF
TGTGCCAGCAGCTTACCCGGACAGGGGAGCTCCTACGAGCAGTACTTC
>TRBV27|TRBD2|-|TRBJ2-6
CASIRWGTSGARTGANVLTF
TGTGCCAGCATCCGCTGGGGGACTAGCGGGGCCAGAACTGGGGCCAACGTCCTGACTTTC
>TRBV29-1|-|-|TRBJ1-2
CSVEASFGASLDYGYTF
TGCAGCGTTGAAGCTTCATTCGGGGCCAGCCTAGACTATGGCTACACCTTC
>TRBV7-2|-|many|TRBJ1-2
CASSLAKVAAYGYTF
TGTGCCAGCAGCTTAGCCAAGGTGGCAGCCTATGGCTACACCTTC
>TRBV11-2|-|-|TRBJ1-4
CASSLDLANEKLFF
TGTGCCAGCAGCTTAGATTTAGCTAATGAAAAACTGTTTTTT
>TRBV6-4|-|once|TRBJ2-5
CASSATEQETQYF
TGTGCCAGCAGTGCGACAGAACAAGAGACCCAGTACTTC
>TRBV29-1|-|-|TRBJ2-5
CSVIREAETQYF
TGCAGCGTTATACGAGAAGCGGAGACCCAGTACTTC